Shown below are 21 T cell receptor beta chains from a single sample sequenced in a study of T cell responses to AZD1222 COVID-19 vaccine (dated by TCRdb to about 2021). The meaning of the sample's time point label: baseline before first vaccination. The library was prepared using the immunoSEQ multiplex PCR assay. TCRdb took over this immuneACCESS table, retaining in-frame rearrangements with V and J assigned. Such tables are incomplete; in checked studies, under half of the missing clones stem from an unresolved V gene, and the remainder is unexplained. The sample table lists over 95,000 clones, roughly 90% of them with a count of one. The ten largest clones capture less than 3.5% of the sample. Source: peripheral blood, taken on day 0 of AZD1222 vaccination. These receptor sequences come from an adult in good health.

The chain recombines TRBV28 with TRBJ1-2, with 7 bases aligning to TRBD1. This CDR3 has 16 amino acids. Trimming removed 3 bases from V and 1 base from J; junction bases left unmatched: 8. Germline CDR1 and CDR2: MDHEN and SYDVKM. DNA for the CDR3: TGTGCCAGCAGTTTCCCTCGGACAGGTTATAACTATGGCTACACCTTC. Encoded protein: CASSFPRTGYNYGYTF.

The rearrangement joins TRBV18 to TRBJ1-1; D might be TRBD1 (5 bases). Deletions cut 6 bases from V and 0 bases from J, with 8 bases between. Germline V gene lookup returns CDR1 KGHSH and CDR2 LQKENI. This CDR3 comprises 13 residues. The CDR3, as DNA: TGTGCCAGCTCTCCGGACATGAACACTGAAGCTTTCTTT. As protein: CASSPDMNTEAFF.

V gene TRBV2 combines with J gene TRBJ1-2; tentatively, D is TRBD1 (6 bases). Deletions cut 2 bases from V and 7 bases from J, with 8 bases between. Germline CDR1 and CDR2: SNHLY and FYNNEI. The CDR3 extends over 12 amino acids. Written as DNA, the CDR3 is TGTGCCAGCAGTGAACAGGGGTTTGGCTACACCTTC. Residues: CASSEQGFGYTF.

The V gene is TRBV21-1, the J gene TRBJ2-3; no DNA check was done on the table's D call, TRBD2. TRBV21-1 is reported as a pseudogene. CDR3 length equals 16 residues. The CDR3 DNA reads TGTGCCAGCAGCAAAGCCCGGGAGTGCTGCACAGATACGCAGTATTTT. This gives the protein CASSKARECCTDTQYF.

This chain joins TRBV2 and TRBJ2-7; 10 positions agree with TRBD2. Trimming took 6 bases from V and 6 from J; bases not matched to a gene: 8. The CDR3 contains 14 residues. The germline V gene has CDR1 SNHLY and CDR2 FYNNEI. Written as DNA, the CDR3 is TGTGCCAGCAGGGGTCTAGCGGGAGTAGTCGAGCAGTACTTC. Amino acid sequence: CASRGLAGVVEQYF.

This chain uses TRBV30 with TRBJ1-3, with D perhaps TRBD1 (5 bases). V was cut by 1 base and J by 1 base, with 8 bases left in between. This CDR3 has 14 residues. Looked up from germline, CDR1 is GTSNPN and CDR2 is SVGIG (reference sequence). CDR3 nucleotide sequence: TGTGCCTGGAGTGCCAGGGAATCTGGAAACACCATATATTTT. It encodes CAWSARESGNTIYF.

The J gene is TRBJ2-5, the V gene TRBV7-2, with D tentatively TRBD2 (5 bases). CDR3 size: 16 residues. The V gene lost 3 bases and the J gene lost 0 bases, with 14 bases spanning the gap. The germline gives CDR1 SGHTA, CDR2 FQGNSA. CDR3: CASSLSSRGYQETQYF. As DNA, the CDR3 is TGTGCCAGCAGCTTGAGTAGCCGGGGATACCAAGAGACCCAGTACTTC.

The rearrangement joins TRBV10-3 to TRBJ2-3; 10 positions agree with TRBD2. The CDR3 totals 15 residues. The junction had 4 bases not matched to a gene; V was cut back by 5 bases and J by 2 bases. Germline V gene lookup returns CDR1 ENHRY and CDR2 SYGVKD. The CDR3: CAISPSGSVTDTQYF. As DNA, the CDR3 is TGTGCCATCAGTCCTAGCGGGAGCGTCACAGATACGCAGTATTTT.

V gene TRBV7-6 combines with J gene TRBJ2-7; 13 nucleotides match TRBD2. The J segment lost 4 bases and the V segment lost 5 bases, leaving 5 bases of the junction unmatched. CDR3 length: 15 amino acids. CDR1 SGHVS and CDR2 FNYEAQ come from the germline V gene. The CDR3 nucleotides read TGTGCCAGCAGCGACGGGACTAGCGGGATTTACGAGCAGTACTTC. Amino acid sequence: CASSDGTSGIYEQYF.

The genes are TRBV19 and TRBJ1-1, with D tentatively TRBD1 (6 bases). CDR3 length: 14 residues. V was clipped by 5 bases and J by 0 bases, with 10 bases between them. The germline CDR1 and CDR2 sequences are LNHDA and SQIVND (reference sequence). DNA of the CDR3: TGTGCCAGTAGTCAAGACAGGCTGAACACTGAAGCTTTCTTT. As protein: CASSQDRLNTEAFF.

The chain links TRBV27 to TRBJ2-2; 8 bases agree with TRBD2. Germline V gives CDR1 MNHEY, CDR2 SMNVEV (reference sequence). V lost 5 bases and J lost 4; bases outside the gene matches: 6. This CDR3 is 15 amino acids long. DNA for the CDR3: TGTGCCAGCAGTACACTAGCGGAGACCACCGGGGAGCTGTTTTTT. This codes for CASSTLAETTGELFF.

The chain recombines TRBV4-1 with TRBJ2-2; 9 bases line up with TRBD2. Looked up from germline, CDR1 is MGHRA and CDR2 is YSYEKL. The ends lost 3 bases at V and 0 bases at J; junction bases unmatched: 2. This CDR3 contains 16 residues. The CDR3 bases are TGCGCCAGCAGCCACTCTAGCGGGACGAACACCGGGGAGCTGTTTTTT. The encoded protein is CASSHSSGTNTGELFF.

J is TRBJ2-1 and V is TRBV19, with 8 bases identical to TRBD2. With V trimmed by 5 bases and J by 2 bases, 5 bases remained unmatched. This CDR3 is 15 amino acids long. Germline-derived CDR1 and CDR2 are LNHDA and SQIVND (reference sequence). The CDR3 region is CASSSGGRTYNEQFF. In DNA, the CDR3 is TGTGCCAGTAGTTCGGGCGGGAGGACCTACAATGAGCAGTTCTTC.

The J gene is TRBJ2-3, the V gene TRBV7-6; D is unresolved. In germline, CDR1 is SGHVS, CDR2 FNYEAQ. V was clipped by 1 base and J by 3 bases, with 8 bases between them. The CDR3 spans 14 residues. The CDR3 DNA sequence: TGTGCCAGCAGCTTAGACGCGGCGACAGATACGCAGTATTTT. Its protein is CASSLDAATDTQYF.

J is TRBJ1-5 and V is TRBV28, with unresolved D. The CDR3 spans 15 residues. Looked up from germline, CDR1 is MDHEN and CDR2 is SYDVKM. V was shortened by 4 bases and J by 0 bases, with 10 bases between the two germline ends. CDR3 in amino acids: CASSSPDDSNQPQHF. The CDR3 nucleotides read TGTGCCAGCAGTTCTCCAGATGATAGCAATCAGCCCCAGCATTTT. Supplemented by reference TRBV28 and TRBJ1-5, the full variable domain reads DVKVTQSSRYLVKRTGEKVFLECVQDMDHENMFWYRQDPGLGLRLIYFSYDVKMKEKGDIPEGYSVSREKKERFSLILESASTNQTSMYLCASSSPDDSNQPQHFGDGTRLSIL.

The V and J genes are TRBV19 and TRBJ1-6; D not certain. Per the germline V gene, CDR1 is LNHDA and CDR2 is SQIVND (reference sequence). V lost 4 bases and J 8 bases, leaving 9 bases between the germline ends. CDR3 length: 13 amino acids. The CDR3: CASSSDTYSPLHF. DNA for the CDR3: TGTGCCAGTAGTAGCGACACATATTCACCCCTCCACTTT. The full variable domain, completed using reference TRBV19 and TRBJ1-6, is DGGITQSPKYLFRKEGQNVTLSCEQNLNHDAMYWYRQDPGQGLRLIYYSQIVNDFQKGDIAEGYSVSREKKESFPLTVTSAQKNPTAFYLCASSSDTYSPLHFGNGTRLTVT.

In this sample, this clone turned up a few times. The chain uses TRBV15 and TRBJ1-5, with TRBD1 as a possible D gene (5 bases). The CDR3 is made up of 16 amino acids. The germline CDR1 and CDR2 sequences are LNHNV and YYDKDF (reference sequence). V was cut by 1 base and J by 4 bases, with 14 bases left in between. DNA of the CDR3: TGTGCCACCAGCAGAGGTGGGTCTCGGGGGAATCAGCCCCAGCATTTT. Amino acids: CATSRGGSRGNQPQHF.

The rearrangement joins TRBV5-4 to TRBJ1-1; 7 bases fit TRBD1. V shed 0 bases, J shed 6 bases, and the junction held 5 bases outside the gene matches. The CDR3 length is 14 residues. Germline loops: CDR1 SGHNT, CDR2 YYREEE (reference sequence). The CDR3 DNA follows: TGTGCCAGCAGCTTGGAAACAGGGGTGTCTGAAGCTTTCTTT. This codes for CASSLETGVSEAFF.

The chain couples TRBV6-4 to TRBJ1-6; D possibly corresponds to TRBD1 (6 bases). CDR1 MRHNA and CDR2 SNTAGT come from the germline V gene. The CDR3 sequence is 14 residues long. The V end was cut by 6 bases, the J end by 11 bases, with 17 bases between. The CDR3 DNA reads TGTGCCAGCAGCGAACATTCCAGGGGCGCACCCCTCCACTTT. Its protein product is CASSEHSRGAPLHF.

The chain joins TRBV9 to TRBJ1-5; D unclear. The germline V and J ends were trimmed by 1 base and 7 bases, with 9 bases remaining between them. The CDR3 runs to 13 residues. Germline CDR1 and CDR2: SGDLS and YYNGEE. CDR3 loop: CASSVQVDQPQHF. The CDR3, as DNA: TGTGCCAGCAGCGTACAAGTGGACCAGCCCCAGCATTTT.

The J gene is TRBJ2-1, the V gene TRBV5-1, with D hard to call. Germline CDR1 is SGHRS and CDR2 is YFSETQ. The CDR3 is 14 residues long. The V gene lost 0 bases and the J gene lost 4 bases, with 8 bases spanning the gap. The CDR3 bases are TGCGCCAGCAGCTTGGGTGCTACTTACAATGAGCAGTTCTTC. Protein sequence: CASSLGATYNEQFF.